This T cell receptor (beta chain) came from a study of T cells in Graves' hyperthyroidism and ophthalmopathy. The study's findings and limits: The blood repertoire included most of the expanded thyroid clonotypes above 0.001.

This clonotype was picked up many times. What it recognizes is unknown. Patients with uncontrolled infections, other autoimmune diseases, pregnancy or lactation were excluded. Based on clinical symptoms, serum thyroxine and TRAb, thyroid ultrasound and orbital computed tomography, diagnoses were reached. From less than 13 ml of fresh peripheral blood, PBMCs were isolated. The CDR3 runs 15 residues. Trimming removed 7 bases from V and 2 bases from J; junction bases left unmatched: 9. Germline V gene data show CDR1 as MDHEN and CDR2 as SYDVKM. Amplification targeted TCR beta CDR3 regions from RNA transcripts. The HTBI set primed first-round TCR CDR3 RT-PCR. From the multiplex PCR reads, TCRdb called clonotypes with MiXCR, one entry per CDR3 protein. The sample contains hundreds of thousands of distinct CDR3 sequences, more than 14% of which appear only once.

This rearrangement joins TRBV28 to TRBJ2-3, with 7 bases aligning to TRBD2. This TCR came from a woman between 45 and 65 years old with Graves' ophthalmopathy. Sequenced input: blood. CDR3 DNA: TGTGCCAGCACCGGGAGGCGAGGGAACACAGATACGCAGTATTTT. It encodes CASTGRRGNTDTQYF.